In this sample, the clone carrying this T cell receptor beta chain turned up a few times. These data are taken from a study of T-cell memory formation after mild COVID-19. This CDR3 has 14 residues. Trimming at V came to 10 bases and at J to 2 bases, leaving 9 bases not matched to a gene. Germline V CDR1 and CDR2: SGDLS, YYNGEE. MiXCR, run by TCRdb on the 5' RACE reads, gives a single entry per CDR3 protein. The data show roughly 310,000 distinct CDR3 sequences, with roughly 15% seen just once and roughly a fifth held by the top ten. The TCR comes from a man aged 18 to 30 who had mild COVID-19 (a few samples of this study predate the infection). Cell type and time point are not known. The sequenced sample consisted of PBMCs or a T cell subset sorted from them (not recorded which). This chain links TRBV9 with TRBJ2-3; 8 nucleotides match TRBD1. CDR3 DNA: TGTGCCTCCAGTCGGGACAGGCCCACAGATACGCAGTATTTT. This translates into CASSRDRPTDTQYF.